These 32 T cell receptor beta chains were sequenced from one sample in a study of T cells in Graves' hyperthyroidism and ophthalmopathy. RNA transcripts gave rise to amplified TCR beta CDR3 regions. First-round RT-PCR with HTBI primers amplified the TCR CDR3 region. TCRdb called the multiplex PCR reads again in MiXCR, with one record for every CDR3 protein. Of under 300,000 distinct CDR3 sequences detected, 13% to 15% appear once; the ten largest clones hold roughly 14%. The source material was blood. These receptors all stem from a woman between 35 and 50 years old with Graves' hyperthyroidism that later progressed to Graves' ophthalmopathy.

The table lists this clonotype with many counts. J is TRBJ1-1 and V is TRBV3-1; D unclear. In germline, CDR1 is LGHDT, CDR2 YNNKEL (reference sequence). Deletions cut 5 bases from V and 3 bases from J, with 13 bases between. This CDR3 comprises 14 residues. CDR3 bases: TGTGCCAGCAGCGCCGGTAGGTTGGACACTGAAGCTTTCTTT. Its translation is CASSAGRLDTEAFF.

This clonotype was counted at least ten times. This chain uses TRBV6-1 with TRBJ2-2, with 12 bases matching TRBD2. Germline lookup yields CDR1 MNHNS and CDR2 SASEGT. The CDR3 contains 15 residues. The junction had 7 bases not matched to a gene; V was cut back by 11 bases and J by 3 bases. The CDR3 DNA follows: TGTGCCTCAAAAGGGACTAGCGGGTACACCGGGGAGCTGTTTTTT. Encoded protein: CASKGTSGYTGELFF.

The chain recombines TRBV6-1 with TRBJ1-5, with 7 bases fitting TRBD1. V shed 4 bases and J 2 bases; nucleotides not matched to a gene: 5. This CDR3 has 15 residues. Per germline, CDR1 MNHNS and CDR2 SASEGT. CDR3 protein: CASSAFTGGNQPQHF. The CDR3 bases are TGTGCCAGCAGTGCTTTCACAGGGGGCAATCAGCCCCAGCATTTT.

This clonotype showed up many times. This chain connects TRBV5-1 to TRBJ2-7; D is ambiguous. Per the germline V gene, CDR1 is SGHRS and CDR2 is YFSETQ. The germline V and J ends were trimmed by 0 bases and 5 bases, with 12 bases remaining between them. The CDR3 has 14 amino acids. The CDR3 DNA follows: TGCGCCAGCAGCTTGGGAACGGCCGGGCACGAGCAGTACTTC. Encoded protein: CASSLGTAGHEQYF. Supplemented by reference TRBV5-1 and TRBJ2-7, the full variable domain reads KAGVTQTPRYLIKTRGQQVTLSCSPISGHRSVSWYQQTPGQGLQFLFEYFSETQRNKGNFPGRFSGRQFSNSRSEMNVSTLELGDSALYLCASSLGTAGHEQYFGPGTRLTVT.

As regards this clonotype: Because the CDR3 is missing its conserved closing phenylalanine or tryptophan, this is likely a read error. The chain is built from TRBV9 and TRBJ1-6, with a tentative D call TRBD1 (5 bases). Germline values: CDR1 SGDLS, CDR2 YYNGEE. Between the trimmed V and J ends, which lost 2 bases and 9 bases, there was a span of 9 bases. CDR3 length equals 13 residues. The CDR3 coding sequence is TGTGCCAGCAGCGTGGGGGAGGGTTCACCCCTCCACTAT. It codes for CASSVGEGSPLHY.

This clonotype has only a few counts. A single base separates this from a much larger clone, so it may be a read error. The chain employs TRBV4-2 and TRBJ2-2; 8 bases align to TRBD1. Trimming removed 6 bases from V and 1 base from J; junction bases left unmatched: 1. The germline V gene has CDR1 LGHNA and CDR2 YNFKEQ. The CDR3 contains 14 residues. In DNA form, the CDR3 reads TGTGCCAGCAGAGGGACAGGGAACACCGGGGAGCTGTTTTTT. Translation: CASRGTGNTGELFF.

This clonotype was counted ten times or more. V and J are TRBV3-1 and TRBJ1-1; unclear D gene. Germline V gene data show CDR1 as LGHDT and CDR2 as YNNKEL (reference sequence). V gave up 2 bases and J gave up 3 bases, with 22 bases separating them. CDR3 length: 18 residues. The CDR3 loop is CASSQTHSPFENDTEAFF. The CDR3 DNA is TGTGCCAGCAGCCAAACTCACAGTCCTTTTGAAAACGACACTGAAGCTTTCTTT.

The table lists this clonotype with many counts. The chain combines TRBV2 with TRBJ2-3, with TRBD2 as a possible D gene (6 bases). Germline V gene sequence: CDR1 SNHLY, CDR2 FYNNEI. The V end lost 4 bases, the J end lost 0 bases, and 11 bases lay between the germline ends. This CDR3 has 15 amino acids. The CDR3 region has the DNA TGTGCCAGCAGTGGTGGTAGCGGAAGCACAGATACGCAGTATTTT. It yields the protein CASSGGSGSTDTQYF.

This clonotype was recorded many times. The V gene is TRBV29-1, the J gene TRBJ2-1, with D unresolved. Germline V gene lookup returns CDR1 SQVTM and CDR2 ANQGSEA. V was pared by 6 bases and J by 0 bases, with 15 bases between. The CDR3 is made up of 15 amino acids. The CDR3 DNA reads TGCAGCGTCGACCTGAAGGGCCGCTCCTACAATGAGCAGTTCTTC. Translated: CSVDLKGRSYNEQFF.

This chain uses TRBV27 with TRBJ2-7, with a tentative D call TRBD2 (6 bases). The V gene's germline CDR1 is MNHEY and CDR2 SMNVEV (reference sequence). V was clipped by 7 bases and J by 0 bases, with 13 bases between them. The CDR3 covers 14 residues. Written as DNA, the CDR3 is TGTGCCAGCAAAACCGGGACTTCCTCCTACGAGCAGTACTTC. Residues: CASKTGTSSYEQYF.

Ten or more counts support this clonotype. This chain links TRBV6-5 with TRBJ2-7; tentative D call: TRBD2 (5 bases). The CDR3 runs 16 residues. CDR1 MNHEY and CDR2 SVGAGI come from the germline V gene. The V end was cut by 2 bases, the J end by 0 bases, with 14 bases between. The CDR3 reads CASSYEATGSSYEQYF. CDR3 nucleotides: TGTGCCAGCAGTTACGAAGCGACTGGGAGCTCCTACGAGCAGTACTTC.

At least ten counts were recorded for this clonotype. The rearrangement uses TRBV11-1 and TRBJ2-3; 8 bases map to TRBD1. The CDR3 has 16 residues. V was clipped by 5 bases and J by 1 base; unmatched bases: 8. Germline lookup yields CDR1 SGHAT and CDR2 FQDESV (reference sequence). CDR3 nucleotides: TGTGCCAGCAGCCAAAGACAGGGGCTGGGCACAGATACGCAGTATTTT. Translation gives CASSQRQGLGTDTQYF.

This clonotype appeared many times. The V call is TRBV12-3 or TRBV12-4, the J call TRBJ1-1; D gene uncertain. This CDR3 comprises 14 residues. V was clipped by 5 bases and J by 0 bases, with 10 bases between them. DNA for the CDR3: TGTGCCAGCAGTAAGACTAGTATGAACACTGAAGCTTTCTTT. It translates to CASSKTSMNTEAFF.

At least ten counts were recorded for this clonotype. The chain employs TRBV28 and TRBJ2-7, with a possible D match to TRBD2 (7 bases). Per germline, CDR1 MDHEN and CDR2 SYDVKM. The CDR3 spans 14 residues. V lost 3 bases and J 6 bases, leaving 15 bases between the germline ends. The CDR3 DNA follows: TGTGCCAGCAGTTTTCGGGGGGCGGTTGGCGAGCAGTACTTC. As protein: CASSFRGAVGEQYF. Supplemented by reference TRBV28 and TRBJ2-7, the full variable domain reads DVKVTQSSRYLVKRTGEKVFLECVQDMDHENMFWYRQDPGLGLRLIYFSYDVKMKEKGDIPEGYSVSREKKERFSLILESASTNQTSMYLCASSFRGAVGEQYFGPGTRLTVT.

Many counts were recorded for this clonotype. CDR3 protein: CSASGSPLRYNEQFF. CDR3 DNA: TGCAGTGCTAGTGGTTCCCCGCTAAGGTACAATGAGCAGTTCTTC. The chain is built from TRBV20-1 and TRBJ2-1, with D hard to call. This CDR3 has 15 amino acids. Trimming took off 3 bases at V and 4 bases at J, with 16 bases between the two ends. Per germline, CDR1 DFQATT and CDR2 SNEGSKA (reference sequence).

The rearrangement uses TRBV6-1 and TRBJ2-1; D may be TRBD2 (6 bases). Germline CDR1 reads MNHNS; CDR2 reads SASEGT. The CDR3 extends over 14 amino acids. Between the trimmed V and J ends, which lost 6 bases and 2 bases, there was a span of 11 bases. The CDR3 DNA reads as TGTGCCAGCAGACCGGGACTTACCTACAATGAGCAGTTCTTC. It codes for CASRPGLTYNEQFF.

The rearrangement uses TRBV6-7 and TRBJ2-1; D remains unclear. TRBV6-7 falls under the ORF class, with uncertain function. Trimming removed 1 base at V and 5 bases at J, with 6 bases between. The CDR3 covers 13 residues. This CDR3 is CASSYYSDNEQFF. The CDR3 DNA is TGTGCCAGCAGTTACTACTCTGACAATGAGCAGTTCTTC.

This clonotype showed up many times. This chain joins TRBV18 and TRBJ1-1; D unresolved. The CDR3 consists of 13 residues. V dropped 3 bases and J dropped 4 bases, with 9 bases sitting between them. Germline V lookup: CDR1 KGHSH, CDR2 LQKENI. DNA for the CDR3: TGTGCCAGCTCACCTGGGGAAGGCACTGAAGCTTTCTTT. It yields the protein CASSPGEGTEAFF.

This clonotype was seen a handful of times. The chain has TRBV19 and TRBJ2-5; D not certain. From germline, CDR1 is LNHDA and CDR2 SQIVND (reference sequence). CDR3 size: 13 residues. Trimming removed 3 bases from V and 4 bases from J, with 9 bases in between. CDR3 loop: CASSIGRRETQYF. The CDR3 region has the DNA TGTGCCAGTAGTATTGGCAGACGAGAGACCCAGTACTTC.

This chain uses TRBV20-1 with TRBJ2-7, with 12 bases identical to TRBD2. CDR1 is DFQATT, CDR2 SNEGSKA, per germline (reference sequence). The CDR3 covers 12 residues. Losses at the gene ends were 6 bases for V and 9 bases for J; bases not matched to a gene: 6. Written as DNA, the CDR3 is TGCAGTGCGAGGACTAGCGGGACTGGGCAGTACTTC. It yields the protein CSARTSGTGQYF.

The chain is built from TRBV28 and TRBJ1-1; D possibly corresponds to TRBD1 (6 bases). With 7 bases removed from V and 1 base from J, the gap between germline ends came to 16 bases. CDR3 length equals 15 residues. Germline V lookup: CDR1 MDHEN, CDR2 SYDVKM. The CDR3 DNA is TGTGCCAGCATCACCGGGGGGGCAGAGAACACTGAAGCTTTCTTT. This translates into CASITGGAENTEAFF. The complete variable domain, with remaining parts taken from reference TRBV28 and TRBJ1-1, reads DVKVTQSSRYLVKRTGEKVFLECVQDMDHENMFWYRQDPGLGLRLIYFSYDVKMKEKGDIPEGYSVSREKKERFSLILESASTNQTSMYLCASITGGAENTEAFFGQGTRLTVV.

This clonotype was detected many times. V and J are TRBV14 and TRBJ2-3, with 8 positions matching TRBD2. The germline gives CDR1 SGHDN, CDR2 FVKESK. Trimming cost V 0 bases and J 3 bases; bases outside gene matches: 8. The CDR3 length is 17 residues. The CDR3 coding sequence is TGTGCCAGCAGCCAAGATCGATTTGGCGGGAGGACAGATACGCAGTATTTT. Residues: CASSQDRFGGRTDTQYF.

This clonotype was detected ten times or more. The rearrangement links TRBV11-3 to TRBJ2-2; the D is unclear. CDR1 is SGHNT, CDR2 YENEEA, per germline. V was trimmed by 5 bases and J by 6 bases, leaving 13 bases between them. The CDR3 totals 14 residues. CDR3 residues: CASSTRTAPGELFF. The CDR3 bases are TGTGCCAGCAGCACCAGGACCGCGCCCGGGGAGCTGTTTTTT.

This clonotype was seen repeatedly, ten times or more. The chain couples TRBV6-1 to TRBJ1-1, with D tentatively TRBD1 (6 bases). The V gene's germline CDR1 is MNHNS and CDR2 SASEGT. Trimming removed 2 bases at V and 3 bases at J, with 22 bases between. The CDR3 extends over 18 amino acids. The CDR3: CASSEPLGWGRRDTEAFF. The CDR3 coding sequence is TGTGCCAGCAGTGAACCATTGGGCTGGGGGCGCCGGGACACTGAAGCTTTCTTT.

There are many counts of this clonotype. This chain uses TRBV11-2 with TRBJ1-1; D is ambiguous. CDR3 length: 17 residues. Looked up from germline, CDR1 is SGHAT and CDR2 is FQNNGV. V was pared by 6 bases and J by 0 bases, with 20 bases between. CDR3 loop: CASRQIGQKSMNTEAFF. The CDR3 nucleotides are TGTGCCAGCAGACAGATAGGGCAGAAATCCATGAACACTGAAGCTTTCTTT.

The rearrangement links TRBV2 to TRBJ2-1, with 8 bases identical to TRBD2. Germline CDR1 is SNHLY and CDR2 is FYNNEI. This CDR3 is 16 amino acids long. The V segment lost 7 bases and the J segment 8 bases; nucleotides outside the gene matches: 16. This CDR3 is CASTGDSGNAGHEQFF. The CDR3 DNA follows: TGTGCCAGCACTGGGGATAGCGGGAATGCGGGCCATGAGCAGTTCTTC. The full variable domain, its missing parts supplied by reference TRBV2 and TRBJ2-1, is EPEVTQTPSHQVTQMGQEVILRCVPISNHLYFYWYRQILGQKVEFLVSFYNNEISEKSEIFDDQFSVERPDGSNFTLKIRSTKLEDSAMYFCASTGDSGNAGHEQFFGPGTRLTVL.

This clonotype has a count of ten or more. The V and J genes are TRBV20-1 and TRBJ2-1; D is unresolved. Per the germline V gene, CDR1 is DFQATT and CDR2 is SNEGSKA (reference sequence). V dropped 3 bases and J dropped 1 base, with 7 bases sitting between them. This CDR3 contains 13 residues. Here the CDR3 reads CSASLQSYNEQFF. Written as DNA, the CDR3 is TGCAGTGCTAGTTTACAGTCCTACAATGAGCAGTTCTTC.

This clonotype was detected ten times or more. The rearrangement links TRBV28 to TRBJ1-5; D is unresolved. Germline lookup yields CDR1 MDHEN and CDR2 SYDVKM. The CDR3 has 13 residues. Trimming left V 3 bases short and J 4 bases short, with 7 bases between. CDR3 bases: TGTGCCAGCAGTTTTTGGGGTAATCAGCCCCAGCATTTT. Amino acid sequence: CASSFWGNQPQHF.

This clonotype appeared a few times. The chain links TRBV3-1 to TRBJ2-2, with D possibly matching TRBD1 (6 bases). Germline-derived CDR1 and CDR2 are LGHDT and YNNKEL (reference sequence). Between the trimmed V and J ends, which lost 4 bases and 5 bases, there was a span of 14 bases. The CDR3 has 15 amino acids. CDR3 loop: CASSRSADRTGELFF. CDR3 coding DNA: TGTGCCAGCAGCCGGTCTGCGGACAGAACCGGGGAGCTGTTTTTT.

In its sample, this clonotype was seen many times. V usage is TRBV12-3 or TRBV12-4 and J usage is TRBJ2-2, with D maybe TRBD1 (6 bases). V was trimmed by 6 bases and J by 8 bases, leaving 16 bases between them. CDR3 length equals 14 residues. CDR3: CASRPTGIGGELFF. The CDR3 nucleotides read TGTGCCAGCAGACCAACAGGGATCGGGGGGGAGCTGTTTTTT.

In its sample, this clonotype was seen many times. V and J are TRBV2 and TRBJ2-5, with TRBD2 matching 9 bases. From germline, CDR1 is SNHLY and CDR2 FYNNEI. J was trimmed by 5 bases and V by 4 bases; bases with no gene match: 8. The CDR3 length is 15 residues. The DNA of the CDR3 is TGTGCCAGCAGTGTGGGACTAGCTGATCCGGAGACCCAGTACTTC. This sequence encodes CASSVGLADPETQYF.

This clonotype has ten or more counts. The chain uses TRBV10-3 and TRBJ2-7, with 9 bases fitting TRBD1. Germline lookup yields CDR1 ENHRY and CDR2 SYGVKD. The length of the CDR3 is 14 residues. The junction had 6 bases not matched to a gene; V was cut back by 6 bases and J by 3 bases. This CDR3 reads CAIRRTGVFYEQYF. The DNA of the CDR3 is TGTGCCATCAGGCGGACAGGGGTTTTCTACGAGCAGTACTTC.